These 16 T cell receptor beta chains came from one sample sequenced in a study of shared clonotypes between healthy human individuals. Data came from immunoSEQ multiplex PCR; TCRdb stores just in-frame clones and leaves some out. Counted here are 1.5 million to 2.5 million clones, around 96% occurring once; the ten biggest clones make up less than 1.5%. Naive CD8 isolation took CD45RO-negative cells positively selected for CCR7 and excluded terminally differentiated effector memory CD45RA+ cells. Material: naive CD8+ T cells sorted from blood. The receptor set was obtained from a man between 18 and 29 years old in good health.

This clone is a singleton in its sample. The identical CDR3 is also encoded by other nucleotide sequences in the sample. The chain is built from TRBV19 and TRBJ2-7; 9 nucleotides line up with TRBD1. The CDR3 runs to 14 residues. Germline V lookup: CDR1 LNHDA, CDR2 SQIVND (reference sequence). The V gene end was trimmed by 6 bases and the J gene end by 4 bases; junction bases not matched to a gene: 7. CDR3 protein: CASSPGTGSYEQYF. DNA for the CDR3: TGTGCCAGTAGCCCCGGGACAGGGTCTTACGAGCAGTACTTC.

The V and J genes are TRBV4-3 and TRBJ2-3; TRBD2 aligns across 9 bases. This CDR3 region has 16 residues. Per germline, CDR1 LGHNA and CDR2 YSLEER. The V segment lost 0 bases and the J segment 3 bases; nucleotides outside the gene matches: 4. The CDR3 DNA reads TGCGCCAGCAGCCAAGATTATAGCGGGAGAACAGATACGCAGTATTTT. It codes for CASSQDYSGRTDTQYF.

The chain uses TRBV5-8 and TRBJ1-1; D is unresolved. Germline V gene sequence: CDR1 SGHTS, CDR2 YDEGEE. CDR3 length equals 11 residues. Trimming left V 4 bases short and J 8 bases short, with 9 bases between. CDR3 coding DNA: TGTGCCAGCAGCATTACACAAGAAGCTTTCTTT. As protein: CASSITQEAFF.

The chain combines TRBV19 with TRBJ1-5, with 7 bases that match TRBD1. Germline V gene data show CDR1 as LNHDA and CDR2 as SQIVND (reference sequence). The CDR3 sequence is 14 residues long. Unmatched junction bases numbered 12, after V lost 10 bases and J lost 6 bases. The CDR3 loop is CATETGSGGQPQHF. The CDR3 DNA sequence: TGTGCCACCGAGACAGGGAGCGGCGGTCAGCCCCAGCATTTT.

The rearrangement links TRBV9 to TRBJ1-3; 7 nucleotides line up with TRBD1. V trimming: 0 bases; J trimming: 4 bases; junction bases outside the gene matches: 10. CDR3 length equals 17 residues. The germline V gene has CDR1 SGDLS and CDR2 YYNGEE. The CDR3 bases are TGTGCCAGCAGCGTAGCTTCAGAAGGGGGCACCGGAAACACCATATATTTT. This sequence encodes CASSVASEGGTGNTIYF.

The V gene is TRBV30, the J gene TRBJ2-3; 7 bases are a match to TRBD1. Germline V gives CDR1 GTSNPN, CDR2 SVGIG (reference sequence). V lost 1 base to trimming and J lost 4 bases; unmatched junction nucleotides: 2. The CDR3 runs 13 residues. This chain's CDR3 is CAWSDTGADTQYF. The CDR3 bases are TGTGCCTGGAGTGATACAGGGGCAGATACGCAGTATTTT.

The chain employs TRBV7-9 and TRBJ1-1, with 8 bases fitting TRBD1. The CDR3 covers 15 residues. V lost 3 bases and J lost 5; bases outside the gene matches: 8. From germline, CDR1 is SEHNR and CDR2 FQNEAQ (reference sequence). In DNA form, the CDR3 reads TGTGCCAGCAGCTTCGGACAGGGAAAGGAGACTGAAGCTTTCTTT. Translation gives CASSFGQGKETEAFF.

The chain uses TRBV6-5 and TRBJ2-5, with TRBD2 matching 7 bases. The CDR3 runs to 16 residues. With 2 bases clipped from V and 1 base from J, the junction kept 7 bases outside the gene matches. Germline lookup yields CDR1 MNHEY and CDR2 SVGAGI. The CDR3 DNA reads TGTGCCAGCAGTTACACTAGTACGGGGGGCCAAGAGACCCAGTACTTC. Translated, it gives CASSYTSTGGQETQYF.

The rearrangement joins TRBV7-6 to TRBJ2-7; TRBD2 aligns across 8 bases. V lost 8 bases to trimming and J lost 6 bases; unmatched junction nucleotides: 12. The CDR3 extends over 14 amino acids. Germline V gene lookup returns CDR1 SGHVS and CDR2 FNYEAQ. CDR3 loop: CASAKGAGDGEQYF. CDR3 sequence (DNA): TGTGCCAGCGCCAAGGGAGCGGGGGACGGCGAGCAGTACTTC.

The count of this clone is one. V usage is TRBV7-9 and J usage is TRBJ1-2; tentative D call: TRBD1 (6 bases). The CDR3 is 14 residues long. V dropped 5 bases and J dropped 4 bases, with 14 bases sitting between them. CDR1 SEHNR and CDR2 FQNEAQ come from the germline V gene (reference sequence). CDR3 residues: CASSPTGPPYGYTF. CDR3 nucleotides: TGTGCCAGCAGCCCGACAGGCCCGCCCTATGGCTACACCTTC.

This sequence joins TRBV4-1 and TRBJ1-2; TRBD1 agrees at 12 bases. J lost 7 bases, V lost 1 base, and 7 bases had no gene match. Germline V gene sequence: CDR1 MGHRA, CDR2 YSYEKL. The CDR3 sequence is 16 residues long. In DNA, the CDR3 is TGCGCCAGCAGCCAAGGGCCGGGACAGGGGGCTCTTGGCTACACCTTC. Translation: CASSQGPGQGALGYTF.

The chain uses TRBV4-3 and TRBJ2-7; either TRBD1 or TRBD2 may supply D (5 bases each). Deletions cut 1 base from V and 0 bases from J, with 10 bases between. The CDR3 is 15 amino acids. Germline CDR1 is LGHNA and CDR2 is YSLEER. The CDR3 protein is CASSQVEGSSYEQYF. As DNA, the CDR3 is TGCGCCAGCAGCCAAGTAGAGGGGAGCTCCTACGAGCAGTACTTC.

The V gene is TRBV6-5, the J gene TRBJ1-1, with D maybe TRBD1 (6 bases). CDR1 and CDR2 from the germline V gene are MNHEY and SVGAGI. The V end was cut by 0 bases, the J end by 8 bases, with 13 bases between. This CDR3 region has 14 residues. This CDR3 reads CASSYSPGQTEAFF. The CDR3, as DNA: TGTGCCAGCAGTTACTCTCCGGGACAAACCGAAGCTTTCTTT.

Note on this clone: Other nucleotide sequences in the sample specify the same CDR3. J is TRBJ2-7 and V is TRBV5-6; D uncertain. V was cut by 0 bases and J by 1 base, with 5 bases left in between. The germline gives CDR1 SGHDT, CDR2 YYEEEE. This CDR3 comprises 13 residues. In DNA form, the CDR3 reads TGTGCCAGCAGCTTGGTGGGTTCCTACGAGCAGTACTTC. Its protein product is CASSLVGSYEQYF.

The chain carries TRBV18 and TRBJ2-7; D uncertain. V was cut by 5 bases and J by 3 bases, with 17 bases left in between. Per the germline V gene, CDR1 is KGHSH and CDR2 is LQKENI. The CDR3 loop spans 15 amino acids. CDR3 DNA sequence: TGTGCCAGCTCAAGCCCCCAGAGTGTTCTCTACGAGCAGTACTTC. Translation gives CASSSPQSVLYEQYF. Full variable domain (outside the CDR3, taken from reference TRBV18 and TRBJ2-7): NAGVMQNPRHLVRRRGQEARLRCSPMKGHSHVYWYRQLPEEGLKFMVYLQKENIIDESGMPKERFSAEFPKEGPSILRIQQVVRGDSAAYFCASSSPQSVLYEQYFGPGTRLTVT.

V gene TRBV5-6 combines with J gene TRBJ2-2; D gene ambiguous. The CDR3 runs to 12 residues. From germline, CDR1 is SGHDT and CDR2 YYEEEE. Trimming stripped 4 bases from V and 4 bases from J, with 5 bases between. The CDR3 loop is CASSDLTGELFF. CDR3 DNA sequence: TGTGCCAGCAGCGACCTCACCGGGGAGCTGTTTTTT.